Following are 27 T cell receptor beta chains from one sample sequenced in a study of T cell repertoires in cytomegalovirus infection. TCRdb re-called the reads through MiXCR, storing one row per CDR3 protein. This table holds about 900,000 distinct CDR3 sequences, 25% to 40% found once. These receptors have no identified antigens. The sample in question was cultured CD8+ T cells from PBMCs, obtained from culture after CMV antigen stimulation. The receptors derive from a human donor in good health (CMV status not recorded). Some clones in this sample may be carry-over from other donors' samples.

This clonotype was counted at least ten times. V usage is TRBV7-6 and J usage is TRBJ2-3; no firm D call. There are 12 residues in the CDR3. Deletions cut 4 bases from V and 6 bases from J, with 8 bases between. Germline V gene data show CDR1 as SGHVS and CDR2 as FNYEAQ. CDR3 protein: CASSSTADTQYF. CDR3 nucleotide sequence: TGTGCCAGCAGCTCCACGGCGGATACGCAGTATTTT.

This clonotype has ten or more counts. V gene TRBV12-3 or TRBV12-4 combines with J gene TRBJ2-3; D might be TRBD1 or TRBD2, each matching 6 bases. This CDR3 has 15 residues. Deletions cut 3 bases from V and 2 bases from J, with 12 bases between. In DNA form, the CDR3 reads TGTGCCAGCAGTTTGCCGGGGGCAACCACAGATACGCAGTATTTT. It specifies CASSLPGATTDTQYF.

This clonotype occurred a few times. The V and J genes are TRBV4-1 and TRBJ2-3; D remains ambiguous. The CDR3 runs to 16 residues. Germline values: CDR1 MGHRA, CDR2 YSYEKL. Between the trimmed V and J ends, which lost 5 bases and 0 bases, there was a span of 15 bases. CDR3 protein: CASSSSVGISTDTQYF. CDR3 sequence (DNA): TGCGCCAGCAGCAGCTCAGTGGGGATAAGCACAGATACGCAGTATTTT.

This clonotype occurred a few times. The CDR3: CASSERGNTIYF. CDR3 nucleotide sequence: TGTGCCAGCAGTGAACGGGGAAACACCATATATTTT. The gene calls are TRBV2 and TRBJ1-3, with D hard to call. Germline V gives CDR1 SNHLY, CDR2 FYNNEI. With 2 bases removed from V and 4 bases from J, the gap between germline ends came to 3 bases. There are 12 residues in the CDR3. Complete variable domain (other parts from reference TRBV2 and TRBJ1-3): EPEVTQTPSHQVTQMGQEVILRCVPISNHLYFYWYRQILGQKVEFLVSFYNNEISEKSEIFDDQFSVERPDGSNFTLKIRSTKLEDSAMYFCASSERGNTIYFGEGSWLTVV.

V and J are TRBV11-2 and TRBJ2-3; either TRBD1 or TRBD2 may supply D (7 bases each). The V end lost 10 bases, the J end lost 5 bases, and 22 bases lay between the germline ends. The CDR3 covers 15 residues. Germline-derived CDR1 and CDR2 are SGHAT and FQNNGV. CDR3 loop: CATASGRGGKDTQYF. The CDR3 bases are TGTGCCACCGCCTCGGGCAGGGGGGGGAAAGATACGCAGTATTTT.

This clonotype showed up just a few times. The V call is TRBV27, the J call TRBJ2-1; 8 nucleotides align to TRBD2. Germline V gene sequence: CDR1 MNHEY, CDR2 SMNVEV (reference sequence). V was pared by 4 bases and J by 7 bases, with 6 bases of the junction left unmatched. This CDR3 spans 14 amino acids. The CDR3 DNA reads TGTGCCAGCAGTTCAAGCGGGGGCCTGAATGAGCAGTTCTTC. Amino acids: CASSSSGGLNEQFF.

The chain joins TRBV7-9 to TRBJ1-2; perhaps TRBD1 as D (5 bases). This CDR3 has 14 amino acids. Per germline, CDR1 SEHNR and CDR2 FQNEAQ (reference sequence). V was clipped by 1 base and J by 6 bases, with 12 bases between them. This chain's CDR3 is CASSLGQIGHGYTF. In nucleotides, the CDR3 is TGTGCCAGCAGCTTAGGACAGATCGGGCATGGCTACACCTTC. Variable domain in full (rest from reference TRBV7-9 and TRBJ1-2): DTGVSQNPRHKITKRGQNVTFRCDPISEHNRLYWYRQTLGQGPEFLTYFQNEAQLEKSRLLSDRFSAERPKGSFSTLEIQRTEQGDSAMYLCASSLGQIGHGYTFGSGTRLTVV.

The J gene is TRBJ1-6, the V gene TRBV14; a weak D match, TRBD1 (6 bases). This CDR3 region has 15 residues. V gave up 3 bases and J gave up 5 bases, with 11 bases separating them. CDR1 and CDR2 (germline): SGHDN, FVKESK. The CDR3 reads CASSQDAGDNSPLHF. The CDR3 DNA is TGTGCCAGCAGCCAGGATGCAGGGGATAATTCACCCCTCCACTTT.

The chain is built from TRBV14 and TRBJ2-1; TRBD2 might be the D (5 bases). Germline loops: CDR1 SGHDN, CDR2 FVKESK. The CDR3 sequence is 16 residues long. V lost 3 bases to trimming and J lost 2 bases, with 14 bases between them. The CDR3 bases are TGTGCCAGCAGCCACCCGGGGAGCGGAACCTACAATGAGCAGTTCTTC. Residues: CASSHPGSGTYNEQFF.

This clonotype was found many times. The gene calls are TRBV7-2 and TRBJ1-2, with a weak D call TRBD1 (5 bases). Trimming stripped 2 bases from V and 6 bases from J, with 13 bases between. Germline CDR1 and CDR2: SGHTA and FQGNSA. CDR3 length: 14 residues. CDR3: CASSLLGTANGYTF. DNA for the CDR3: TGTGCCAGCAGCTTACTCGGGACGGCCAATGGCTACACCTTC.

The chain has TRBV29-1 and TRBJ1-2; TRBD1 matches at 7 bases. CDR3 length: 14 amino acids. Germline CDR1 is SQVTM and CDR2 is ANQGSEA. V gave up 3 bases and J gave up 1 base; unmatched junction bases: 5. The CDR3 spells CSVETGLINYGYTF. The CDR3 DNA is TGCAGCGTTGAGACAGGGCTGATTAACTATGGCTACACCTTC.

The V gene is TRBV25-1, the J gene TRBJ1-5, with D possibly matching TRBD1 (5 bases). V shed 3 bases and J shed 2 bases, with 23 bases lying between them. Germline values: CDR1 MGHDK, CDR2 SYGVNS. The CDR3 has 19 residues. Written as DNA, the CDR3 is TGTGCCAGCAGTGACGAGGGGAGGGTAGGAACCGCCGGCAATCAGCCCCAGCATTTT. It codes for CASSDEGRVGTAGNQPQHF.

This chain links TRBV6-6 with TRBJ2-7, with TRBD2 matching over 9 bases. Germline V lookup: CDR1 MNHNY, CDR2 SVGAGI (reference sequence). The CDR3 is 14 residues long. V dropped 7 bases and J dropped 2; count of bases not matched to a gene: 6. DNA for the CDR3: TGTGCCAGCACCTTAGCGGGGGACCCCTACGAGCAGTACTTC. Translation: CASTLAGDPYEQYF.

This clonotype was observed a handful of times. This chain uses TRBV27 with TRBJ2-5, with D hard to call. Germline V gene sequence: CDR1 MNHEY, CDR2 SMNVEV (reference sequence). V lost 2 bases to trimming and J lost 5 bases, with 21 bases between them. This CDR3 contains 17 residues. CDR3 DNA: TGTGCCAGCAGTTTAAACCCGACCTACCCGTCAAGGGAGACCCAGTACTTC. Its translation is CASSLNPTYPSRETQYF.

V is TRBV7-9 and J is TRBJ1-6; 8 nucleotides line up with TRBD1. This CDR3 comprises 16 residues. V lost 5 bases to trimming and J lost 7 bases; unmatched junction nucleotides: 10. Germline CDR1 is SEHNR and CDR2 is FQNEAQ (reference sequence). CDR3 sequence: CASSPPGTGENSPLHF. CDR3 DNA: TGTGCCAGCAGCCCCCCCGGGACAGGAGAGAATTCACCCCTCCACTTT.

The V gene is TRBV19, the J gene TRBJ2-1; a possible D gene is TRBD2 (7 bases). Germline CDR1 and CDR2: LNHDA and SQIVND (reference sequence). The CDR3 is made up of 12 amino acids. V was pared by 4 bases and J by 9 bases, with 10 bases between. The CDR3 DNA sequence: TGTGCCAGTAGTAGGGGGGGGCTTGAGCAGTTCTTC. It translates to CASSRGGLEQFF.

This sequence joins TRBV7-9 and TRBJ1-1, with 10 bases aligning to TRBD1. Unmatched junction bases numbered 8, after V lost 1 base and J lost 0 bases. Per germline, CDR1 SEHNR and CDR2 FQNEAQ (reference sequence). The CDR3 has 18 residues. DNA for the CDR3: TGTGCCAGCAGCTTAGGTGACAGGGGGCTTGGAATGAACACTGAAGCTTTCTTT. Amino acid sequence: CASSLGDRGLGMNTEAFF. The variable domain in full, completed from reference TRBV7-9 and TRBJ1-1, reads DTGVSQNPRHKITKRGQNVTFRCDPISEHNRLYWYRQTLGQGPEFLTYFQNEAQLEKSRLLSDRFSAERPKGSFSTLEIQRTEQGDSAMYLCASSLGDRGLGMNTEAFFGQGTRLTVV.

The CDR3 DNA follows: TGTGCCAGCAGCTTTGGGGGGCCAAGGGTAGGATCCTATAATTCACCCCTCCACTTT. This codes for CASSFGGPRVGSYNSPLHF. The rearrangement links TRBV5-4 to TRBJ1-6, with a tentative D call TRBD1 (6 bases). Germline assignment: CDR1 SGHNT and CDR2 YYREEE (reference sequence). V lost 2 bases and J 1 base, leaving 19 bases between the germline ends. This CDR3 has 19 amino acids.

This chain joins TRBV15 and TRBJ1-2; no definite D call. Deletions cut 3 bases from V and 5 bases from J, with 7 bases between. CDR1 is LNHNV and CDR2 is YYDKDF in the germline V gene (reference sequence). This CDR3 comprises 12 residues. The chain's CDR3 is CATSSRAYGYTF. The DNA of the CDR3 is TGTGCCACCAGCAGTAGGGCTTATGGCTACACCTTC.

This clonotype was seen at least ten times. The chain couples TRBV12-3 or TRBV12-4 to TRBJ1-1, with D uncertain. This CDR3 is 12 amino acids long. V gave up 4 bases and J gave up 10 bases, with 13 bases separating them. The CDR3 DNA follows: TGTGCCAGCAGTTCCACGATGACACGAGCTTTCTTT. This gives the protein CASSSTMTRAFF.

The chain recombines TRBV12-3 or TRBV12-4 with TRBJ1-2; D gene ambiguous. Trimming pared 2 bases from V and 3 bases from J, leaving 7 bases between. The CDR3 runs 13 residues. As DNA, the CDR3 is TGTGCCAGCAGTTTATTGCTGGACTATGGCTACACCTTC. Translated: CASSLLLDYGYTF.

The rearrangement joins TRBV7-9 to TRBJ2-1, with 10 bases matching TRBD2. The germline gives CDR1 SEHNR, CDR2 FQNEAQ (reference sequence). The CDR3 length is 15 residues. The V segment lost 5 bases and the J segment 5 bases; nucleotides outside the gene matches: 6. The CDR3 DNA sequence: TGTGCCAGCAGCCCAAGCGGGGGGGCAAACAATGAGCAGTTCTTC. Its protein is CASSPSGGANNEQFF.

In its sample, this clonotype was seen a few times. The rearrangement joins TRBV6-2 or TRBV6-3 to TRBJ2-7; D not certain. This CDR3 spans 14 amino acids. Germline CDR1 and CDR2: MNHEY and SVGEGT. V was clipped by 2 bases and J by 9 bases, with 17 bases between them. In DNA, the CDR3 is TGTGCCAGCAGTTACGTGGCTGGCATTTGGGGGCAGTACGTC. Translating gives CASSYVAGIWGQYV.

This clonotype came up once. The V gene is TRBV7-9, the J gene TRBJ1-2; TRBD1 might be the D (5 bases). V was trimmed by 1 base and J by 11 bases, leaving 17 bases between them. Germline V gene data show CDR1 as SEHNR and CDR2 as FQNEAQ (reference sequence). The CDR3 runs to 14 residues. The chain's CDR3 is CASSLDAGWRAYTF. The CDR3 nucleotides read TGTGCCAGCAGCTTAGATGCAGGGTGGAGAGCTTACACCTTC.

The chain joins TRBV6-1 to TRBJ2-1, with TRBD2 identical over 7 bases. CDR3 length: 16 residues. CDR1 and CDR2 (germline): MNHNS, SASEGT. After removal of 3 bases from V and 4 bases from J, the junction contained 9 bases not matched to a gene. This chain's CDR3 is CASSDGRVPAYNEQFF. DNA of the CDR3: TGTGCCAGCAGTGATGGGAGGGTGCCGGCTTACAATGAGCAGTTCTTC.

This chain connects TRBV15 to TRBJ1-5; 11 positions agree with TRBD1. This CDR3 has 19 amino acids. Germline CDR1 is LNHNV and CDR2 is YYDKDF (reference sequence). J was trimmed by 0 bases and V by 3 bases; bases with no gene match: 10. The DNA of the CDR3 is TGTGCCACCAGCAGGCCCGGGACAGGGGGAACTTATAGCAATCAGCCCCAGCATTTT. Protein: CATSRPGTGGTYSNQPQHF.

There are a few counts of this clonotype. The V and J genes are TRBV27 and TRBJ2-3; D might be TRBD1 or TRBD2, each matching 5 bases. The V and J ends lost 5 bases and 2 bases respectively, with 17 bases between them. The CDR3 has 16 residues. Germline assignment: CDR1 MNHEY and CDR2 SMNVEV (reference sequence). In DNA form, the CDR3 reads TGTGCCAGCAGTCCGGGACGGGTGGGGCTCACAGATACGCAGTATTTT. Amino acid sequence: CASSPGRVGLTDTQYF.